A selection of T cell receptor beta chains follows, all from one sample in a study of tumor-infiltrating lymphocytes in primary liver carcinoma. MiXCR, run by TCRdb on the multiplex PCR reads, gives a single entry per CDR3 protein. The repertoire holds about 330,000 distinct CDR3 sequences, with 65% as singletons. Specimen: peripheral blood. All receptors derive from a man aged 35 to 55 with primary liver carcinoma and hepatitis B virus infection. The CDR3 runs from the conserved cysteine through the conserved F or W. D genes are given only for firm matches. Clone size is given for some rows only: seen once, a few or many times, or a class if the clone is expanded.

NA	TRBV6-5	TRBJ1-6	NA	CADSYHRLGSPLHF	TGTGCCGACAGTTACCACAGGCTCGGTTCACCCCTCCACTTT
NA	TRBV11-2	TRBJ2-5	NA	CASSFIAPGLSGTQYF	TGTGCCAGCAGCTTTATAGCTCCGGGTTTATCGGGGACCCAGTACTTC
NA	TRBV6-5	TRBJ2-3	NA	CNSSYSTVDTQYF	TGTAACAGCAGTTACTCGACCGTAGATACGCAGTATTTT
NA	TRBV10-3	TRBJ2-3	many	CASRAVPGLTDTQYF	TGTGCCTCCAGGGCGGTGCCGGGCCTGACAGATACGCAGTATTTT
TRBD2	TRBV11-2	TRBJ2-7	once	CTSSSSGRRGYEQYF	TGTACCAGCAGCTCAAGCGGGAGACGAGGCTACGAGCAGTATTTC
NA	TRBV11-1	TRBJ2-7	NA	CASSYRHKQYF	TGTGCCAGCAGCTACCGTCATAAGCAGTACTTC
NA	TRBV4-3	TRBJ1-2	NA	CASSQDTRAGYTF	TGCGCCAGCAGCCAAGATACACGGGCTGGGTACACCTTC
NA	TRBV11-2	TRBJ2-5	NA	CACSLEPHEETQYF	TGTGCCTGCAGCTTAGAGCCCCACGAGGAGACCCAGTACTTC
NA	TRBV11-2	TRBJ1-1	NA	CASSRQGGGLNTGAFF	TGTGCCAGCAGCAGGCAGGGTGGTGGGCTGAACACTGGAGCTTTCTTT
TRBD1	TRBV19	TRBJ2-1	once	CVSNRGWDEQFF	TGTGTCAGTAACAGGGGCTGGGATGAGCAGTTCTTC
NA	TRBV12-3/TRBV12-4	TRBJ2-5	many	CASSLVGETQYF	TGTGCCAGCAGTTTAGTCGGAGAGACCCAGTACTTC
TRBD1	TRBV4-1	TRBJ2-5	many	CASSQNRGAPVETQYF	TGCGCCAGCAGCCAGAACAGGGGCGCCCCGGTAGAGACCCAGTACTTC
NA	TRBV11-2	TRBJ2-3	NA	CASSFTNGNPSTDTQYF	TGTGCCAGCAGCTTCACTAACGGGAATCCCAGCACAGATACGCAGTATTTT
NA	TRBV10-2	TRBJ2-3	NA	CASSEVIADTDTQYF	TGCGCCAGCAGTGAGGTAATAGCTGACACAGATACACAGTATTTT
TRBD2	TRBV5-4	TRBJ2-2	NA	CACSLSGMSTGELFF	TGTGCCTGCAGCTTGAGCGGGATGAGTACCGGGGAGCTGTTTTTT
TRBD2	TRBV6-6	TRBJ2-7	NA	CARREVGYEQYF	TGTGCCAGGCGGGAGGTTGGCTACGAGCAGTACTTC
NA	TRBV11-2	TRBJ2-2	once	CVSSSQGQIGELFF	TGTGTCAGCAGCTCTCAGGGACAAATCGGGGAGCTCTTTTTT
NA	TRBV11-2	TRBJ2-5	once	CASSLARLALGKKETKYF	TGTGCCAGCAGCTTGGCGAGGCTAGCCCTGGGAAAAAAGGAGACCAAGTACTTC
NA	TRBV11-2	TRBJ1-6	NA	CASNPQYGVNSPLHF	TGTGCCAGTAACCCACAATATGGGGTTAATTCACCCCTCCACTTT
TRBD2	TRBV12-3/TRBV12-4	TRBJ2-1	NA	CAGAQFLDPLTGRSNEQFF	TGTGCCGGCGCCCAGTTCTTGGACCCTCTCACCGGGAGGTCCAATGAGCAGTTCTTC
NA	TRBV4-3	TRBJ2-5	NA	CASSPQLGHQETQYF	TGCGCCAGCAGCCCTCAGCTAGGACACCAAGAGACCCAGTACTTC
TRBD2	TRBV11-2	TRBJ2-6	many	CASSFSGSWANVLTF	TGTGCCAGCAGTTTCAGCGGGAGCTGGGCCAACGTCCTGACTTTC
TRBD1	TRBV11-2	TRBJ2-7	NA	CASSLTGVYHERYF	TGTGCCAGCAGCTTAACAGGGGTCTACCACGAGCGGTACTTC
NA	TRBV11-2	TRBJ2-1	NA	CASSFILDEQFF	TGTGCCAGTAGCTTTATTCTCGATGAGCAGTTCTTC
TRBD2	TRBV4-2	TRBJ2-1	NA	CASSQAGASGRLCEQFF	TGTGCCAGTAGCCAAGCGGGGGCTAGCGGGAGGTTATGTGAGCAGTTCTTC
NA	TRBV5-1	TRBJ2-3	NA	CASSFERSRDTHYF	TGTGCCAGCAGCTTCGAGCGGTCCAGAGATACGCACTATTTT
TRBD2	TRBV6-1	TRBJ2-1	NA	CAVRSGTSGRRDEQFF	TGTGCCGTAAGATCTGGGACTAGCGGGAGGAGGGATGAGCAGTTCTTC
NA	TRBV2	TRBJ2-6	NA	CASRGNVLTF	TGTGCCAGCAGGGGCAACGTCCTGACTTTC
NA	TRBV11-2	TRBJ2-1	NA	CASSLGSSHNERFF	TGTGCCAGCAGCTTAGGAAGCTCCCACAATGAGCGGTTCTTC
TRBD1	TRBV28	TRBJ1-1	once	CASSRPGQGWKTEAFF	TGTGCCAGCAGCCGACCCGGACAGGGATGGAAAACTGAAGCTTTCTTT